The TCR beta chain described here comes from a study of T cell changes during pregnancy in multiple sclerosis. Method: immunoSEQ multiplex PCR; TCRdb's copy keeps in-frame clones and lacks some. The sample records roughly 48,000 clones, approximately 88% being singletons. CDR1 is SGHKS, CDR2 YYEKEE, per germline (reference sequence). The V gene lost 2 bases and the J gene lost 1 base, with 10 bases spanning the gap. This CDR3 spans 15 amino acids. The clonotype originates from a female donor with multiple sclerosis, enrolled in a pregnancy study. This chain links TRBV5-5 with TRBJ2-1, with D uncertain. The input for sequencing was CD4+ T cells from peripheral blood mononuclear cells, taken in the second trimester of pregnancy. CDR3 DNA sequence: TGTGCCAGCAGCTTTATAGATCCGTCCTACAATGAGCAGTTCTTC. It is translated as CASSFIDPSYNEQFF. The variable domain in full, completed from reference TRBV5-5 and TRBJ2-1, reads DAGVTQSPTHLIKTRGQQVTLRCSPISGHKSVSWYQQVLGQGPQFIFQYYEKEERGRGNFPDRFSARQFPNYSSELNVNALLLGDSALYLCASSFIDPSYNEQFFGPGTRLTVL.